The source of this T cell receptor beta chain is a study of cytomegalovirus exposure and HLA in healthy donors. Generated by immunoSEQ multiplex PCR, the TCRdb table keeps only in-frame clones and is missing some. The sample lists under 140,000 clones; around 87% were seen once. CDR1 and CDR2 from the germline V gene are SGDLS and YYNGEE. V was trimmed by 5 bases and J by 3 bases, leaving 12 bases between them. This CDR3 spans 13 amino acids. Sequences were obtained from PBMCs. The chain recombines TRBV9 with TRBJ2-7; possible D gene TRBD2, 5 bases. The sequence was obtained from a woman aged 25 to 39 in good health and CMV-seropositive. CDR3 DNA sequence: TGTGCCAGCAGTCGCACCGGAGGCTACGAGCAGTACTTC. This encodes CASSRTGGYEQYF.